Given below is one TCR beta chain in context. This specimen belongs to a study of blood T cell repertoires in COVID-19. On the study more broadly: COVID-19 samples, acute and convalescent, were from the United States, Italy and Spain. Sources were T cells, B-cell-depleted T cells, or PBMCs; the material itself was cDNA or gDNA.

The CDR3 has 12 residues. Germline lookup yields CDR1 GTSNPN and CDR2 SVGIG (reference sequence). Trimming cost V 6 bases and J 10 bases, with 16 bases left between them. In the original workflow: Researchers report that nucleated cell counts were estimated from reference gene primer amplification. Measured with immunoSEQ multiplex PCR; TCRdb has only the in-frame clones, and not every one. V and J calls and clone size are those listed in that table; D and trimming were worked out from the DNA. The data contain about 210,000 clones, 92% of them singletons. The chain joins TRBV30 to TRBJ2-1, with D maybe TRBD1 (6 bases). This TCR came from a man younger than 40 with acute or convalescent COVID-19. Source material: peripheral blood. Here the CDR3 reads CACELDSPEQFF. Here the CDR3 DNA reads TGTGCCTGCGAATTGGACAGCCCGGAGCAGTTCTTC.